The next 28 T cell receptor beta chains were all read from a single sample in a study of identifying expanded T cells in peripheral blood. Generated by immunoSEQ multiplex PCR, the TCRdb table keeps only in-frame clones and is missing some. The table shows under 70,000 clones, with 70% to 90% occurring only once. Material: blood. These receptors originate from a person aged 18-70 years in good health.

This clone was seen a single time. The chain has TRBV10-3 and TRBJ2-7; 12 positions agree with TRBD1. Trimming removed 4 bases from V and 3 bases from J; junction bases left unmatched: 10. Germline V gene sequence: CDR1 ENHRY, CDR2 SYGVKD. This CDR3 region has 17 residues. The DNA for the CDR3 is TGTGCCATCAGTGGGCTGCCGGGACAGGGGGCCCACTACGAGCAGTACTTC. This gives the protein CAISGLPGQGAHYEQYF.

This chain joins TRBV11-1 and TRBJ2-5; 7 bases map to TRBD1. The CDR3 has 14 amino acids. V was pared by 4 bases and J by 2 bases, with 4 bases of the junction left unmatched. Looked up from germline, CDR1 is SGHAT and CDR2 is FQDESV (reference sequence). The chain's CDR3 is CASSSGQNQETQYF. The CDR3 DNA follows: TGTGCCAGCAGCTCGGGACAGAATCAAGAGACCCAGTACTTC.

This CDR3 reads CASTLYGLAGVGGELFF. The CDR3 nucleotides are TGTGCCAGTACCCTATACGGACTAGCGGGAGTTGGCGGGGAGCTGTTTTTT. This chain links TRBV19 with TRBJ2-2, with 13 nucleotides matching TRBD2. Germline CDR1 is LNHDA and CDR2 is SQIVND (reference sequence). The ends lost 7 bases at V and 7 bases at J; junction bases unmatched: 12. The CDR3 is made up of 17 amino acids.

The rearrangement links TRBV11-3 to TRBJ2-3, with D perhaps TRBD2 (7 bases). Germline V gene data show CDR1 as SGHNT and CDR2 as YENEEA. This CDR3 is built from 14 residues. V lost 4 bases and J 5 bases, leaving 13 bases between the germline ends. CDR3 residues: CASSYRGGGDTQYF. As DNA, the CDR3 is TGTGCCAGCAGCTATAGGGGGGGCGGAGATACGCAGTATTTT. Complete variable domain (other parts from reference TRBV11-3 and TRBJ2-3): EAGVVQSPRYKIIEKKQPVAFWCNPISGHNTLYWYLQNLGQGPELLIRYENEEAVDDSQLPKDRFSAERLKGVDSTLKIQPAELGDSAVYLCASSYRGGGDTQYFGPGTRLTVL.

V is TRBV2 and J is TRBJ2-1; 8 bases fit TRBD1. Trimming removed 8 bases from V and 3 bases from J; junction bases left unmatched: 6. This CDR3 comprises 14 residues. Germline V gene sequence: CDR1 SNHLY, CDR2 FYNNEI. The CDR3 DNA reads as TGTGCCAGCGAGGGACAGGAAAACTACAATGAGCAGTTCTTC. Protein sequence: CASEGQENYNEQFF.

CDR3 DNA sequence: TGTGCCAGTAGTTCCGGGGTAGCTTACAATGAGCAGTTCTTC. This encodes CASSSGVAYNEQFF. The rearrangement joins TRBV19 to TRBJ2-1; D perhaps matches TRBD2 (5 bases). Germline V gives CDR1 LNHDA, CDR2 SQIVND (reference sequence). Deletions cut 5 bases from V and 4 bases from J, with 12 bases between. CDR3 length: 14 residues.

The V and J genes are TRBV7-2 and TRBJ1-3; the D is unclear. V gave up 5 bases and J gave up 0 bases, with 11 bases separating them. The CDR3 covers 15 residues. Germline V CDR1 and CDR2: SGHTA, FQGNSA. CDR3 bases: TGTGCCAGCAGCCCGAGACGGAGCTCTGGAAACACCATATATTTT. This codes for CASSPRRSSGNTIYF.

J is TRBJ1-1 and V is TRBV4-1; 7 bases align to TRBD1. This CDR3 has 13 residues. Trimming took 6 bases from V and 4 from J; bases not matched to a gene: 5. Germline V gene lookup returns CDR1 MGHRA and CDR2 YSYEKL. For the CDR3, the DNA is TGCGCCAGCAGACTAGACAGGGCCACTGAAGCTTTCTTT. Amino acids: CASRLDRATEAFF.

The sample holds one count of this clone. V and J are TRBV4-3 and TRBJ2-1; D remains ambiguous. The length of the CDR3 is 11 residues. CDR1 and CDR2 (germline): LGHNA, YSLEER. The V and J ends lost 4 bases and 5 bases respectively, with 3 bases between them. DNA of the CDR3: TGCGCCAGCAGCCGCAACAATGAGCAGTTCTTC. It yields the protein CASSRNNEQFF.

The chain is built from TRBV6-4 and TRBJ2-2; D not resolved. This CDR3 contains 15 residues. The V end was cut by 0 bases, the J end by 6 bases, with 11 bases between. Looked up from germline, CDR1 is MRHNA and CDR2 is SNTAGT. The CDR3 nucleotides are TGTGCCAGCAGTGACTCTAGGGAAGGTTCCGGGGAGCTGTTTTTT. This encodes CASSDSREGSGELFF.

The chain couples TRBV19 to TRBJ1-4, with 9 bases identical to TRBD1. The germline gives CDR1 LNHDA, CDR2 SQIVND (reference sequence). The CDR3 is 14 amino acids. After removal of 6 bases from V and 6 bases from J, the junction contained 5 bases not matched to a gene. In DNA, the CDR3 is TGTGCCAGTAGCTGGGACAGGGTGGATGAAAAACTGTTTTTT. Translating it yields CASSWDRVDEKLFF.

The gene calls are TRBV18 and TRBJ2-7, with D perhaps matching TRBD1 (6 bases). The CDR3 runs 16 residues. Looked up from germline, CDR1 is KGHSH and CDR2 is LQKENI. V was pared by 1 base and J by 3 bases, with 16 bases between. The CDR3 region is CASSPRSGAVGYEQYF. The DNA for the CDR3 is TGTGCCAGCTCACCACGGTCAGGGGCGGTAGGCTACGAGCAGTACTTC.

The chain carries TRBV2 and TRBJ2-2, with a possible D match to TRBD2 (6 bases). The germline V and J ends were trimmed by 6 bases and 7 bases, with 6 bases remaining between them. The CDR3 is 11 residues long. From germline, CDR1 is SNHLY and CDR2 FYNNEI. The CDR3 coding sequence is TGTGCCAGCAGGACTAGCGGGGAGCTGTTTTTT. Translated: CASRTSGELFF. Full variable domain (missing parts from reference TRBV2 and TRBJ2-2): EPEVTQTPSHQVTQMGQEVILRCVPISNHLYFYWYRQILGQKVEFLVSFYNNEISEKSEIFDDQFSVERPDGSNFTLKIRSTKLEDSAMYFCASRTSGELFFGEGSRLTVL.

This sequence joins TRBV5-1 and TRBJ2-3; D not certain. Germline CDR1 and CDR2: SGHRS and YFSETQ. V lost 0 bases and J 2 bases, leaving 7 bases between the germline ends. This CDR3 spans 14 amino acids. As DNA, the CDR3 is TGCGCCAGCAGCTTGGGGCAGACCACAGATACGCAGTATTTT. Protein product: CASSLGQTTDTQYF.

The genes are TRBV5-4 and TRBJ1-4; tentative D call: TRBD1 (5 bases). This CDR3 comprises 13 residues. V shed 5 bases and J shed 6 bases, with 11 bases lying between them. Germline CDR1 reads SGHNT; CDR2 reads YYREEE (reference sequence). CDR3 nucleotide sequence: TGTGCCAGCAGTTTGACGGGGGATGAAAAACTGTTTTTT. It translates to CASSLTGDEKLFF.

V gene TRBV5-1 combines with J gene TRBJ1-5, with TRBD1 identical over 9 bases. CDR1 and CDR2 from the germline V gene are SGHRS and YFSETQ. The CDR3 is made up of 14 amino acids. J gave up 7 bases and V 4 bases, and 6 bases lay outside the gene matches. The DNA for the CDR3 is TGCGCCAGCAGCCCGGGACAGGGAGGACAGCCCCAGCATTTT. Its translation is CASSPGQGGQPQHF.

The rearrangement uses TRBV9 and TRBJ2-1, with D unclear. V dropped 4 bases and J dropped 0 bases, with 11 bases sitting between them. The CDR3 is made up of 15 amino acids. Germline values: CDR1 SGDLS, CDR2 YYNGEE. CDR3 sequence: CASSSDRSSYNEQFF. The CDR3 DNA is TGTGCCAGCAGCTCCGACCGGAGCTCCTACAATGAGCAGTTCTTC.

Only a few counts were recorded for this clone. This rearrangement joins TRBV6-4 to TRBJ2-3; 8 nucleotides agree with TRBD1. Germline lookup yields CDR1 MRHNA and CDR2 SNTAGT. Trimming removed 3 bases from V and 2 bases from J; junction bases left unmatched: 1. This CDR3 region has 14 residues. The CDR3 loop reads CASSEGQDTDTQYF. CDR3 in DNA: TGTGCCAGCAGTGAGGGACAGGACACAGATACGCAGTATTTT.

The CDR3 region is CASSPPGRVDYEQYF. Written as DNA, the CDR3 is TGTGCCAGCTCACCACCGGGGAGAGTAGACTACGAGCAGTACTTC. The chain combines TRBV18 with TRBJ2-7, with D perhaps matching TRBD2 (5 bases). Deletions cut 0 bases from V and 3 bases from J, with 12 bases between. This CDR3 has 15 residues. Germline values: CDR1 KGHSH, CDR2 LQKENI.

The chain couples TRBV5-4 to TRBJ2-2, with no clear D. Germline-derived CDR1 and CDR2 are SGHNT and YYREEE (reference sequence). V dropped 0 bases and J dropped 4 bases, with 7 bases sitting between them. This CDR3 has 14 residues. CDR3 protein: CASSLASTTGELFF. The CDR3, as DNA: TGTGCCAGCAGCTTGGCCTCCACCACCGGGGAGCTGTTTTTT. The full variable domain, in which reference TRBV5-4 and TRBJ2-2 provide the parts outside the CDR3, is ETGVTQSPTHLIKTRGQQVTLRCSSQSGHNTVSWYQQALGQGPQFIFQYYREEENGRGNFPPRFSGLQFPNYSSELNVNALELDDSALYLCASSLASTTGELFFGEGSRLTVL.

The chain recombines TRBV18 with TRBJ2-6, with TRBD2 matching over 7 bases. CDR3 length: 17 amino acids. Germline CDR1 and CDR2: KGHSH and LQKENI. The trim removed 1 base at V and 2 bases at J, leaving 5 bases unmatched. CDR3 region: CASSPRREGAGANVLTF. In DNA, the CDR3 is TGTGCCAGCTCACCACGAAGGGAGGGTGCTGGGGCCAACGTCCTGACTTTC.

This sequence joins TRBV6-4 and TRBJ2-1, with D possibly matching TRBD1 (6 bases). V was trimmed by 6 bases and J by 3 bases, leaving 9 bases between them. The CDR3 covers 13 residues. Germline lookup yields CDR1 MRHNA and CDR2 SNTAGT. The CDR3 DNA follows: TGTGCCAGCAGAAAGGACAGCTACAATGAGCAGTTCTTC. Its translation is CASRKDSYNEQFF.

V gene TRBV18 combines with J gene TRBJ2-7; 7 bases match TRBD1. J was trimmed by 6 bases and V by 4 bases; bases with no gene match: 6. From germline, CDR1 is KGHSH and CDR2 LQKENI. The CDR3 is made up of 13 amino acids. CDR3 DNA sequence: TGTGCCAGCTCACTAGACAGGGAATCCGAGCAGTACTTC. It codes for CASSLDRESEQYF. The full variable domain, rest sourced from reference TRBV18 and TRBJ2-7, is NAGVMQNPRHLVRRRGQEARLRCSPMKGHSHVYWYRQLPEEGLKFMVYLQKENIIDESGMPKERFSAEFPKEGPSILRIQQVVRGDSAAYFCASSLDRESEQYFGPGTRLTVT.

The CDR3 loop reads CAISTGQGATEKLFF. The CDR3 region has the DNA TGTGCCATCAGTACGGGACAGGGGGCGACTGAAAAACTGTTTTTT. The gene calls are TRBV10-3 and TRBJ1-4; 12 nucleotides align to TRBD1. The CDR3 is made up of 15 amino acids. Unmatched junction bases numbered 5, after V lost 5 bases and J lost 7 bases. CDR1 is ENHRY and CDR2 is SYGVKD in the germline V gene.

The rearrangement uses TRBV7-6 and TRBJ1-4; the D is unclear. This CDR3 comprises 15 residues. Between the trimmed V and J ends, which lost 1 base and 7 bases, there was a span of 13 bases. Germline assignment: CDR1 SGHVS and CDR2 FNYEAQ. CDR3 loop: CASSLDFSGGEKLFF. The CDR3, as DNA: TGTGCCAGCAGCTTAGATTTCTCGGGCGGTGAAAAACTGTTTTTT.

V gene TRBV6-6 combines with J gene TRBJ2-2, with D hard to call. V was clipped by 0 bases and J by 7 bases, with 9 bases between them. The germline gives CDR1 MNHNY, CDR2 SVGAGI (reference sequence). The CDR3 contains 14 residues. This CDR3 is CASSYSRGGGELFF. The CDR3 DNA sequence: TGTGCCAGCAGTTACTCGAGAGGTGGCGGGGAGCTGTTTTTT.

The rearrangement uses TRBV7-7 and TRBJ2-7, with D hard to call. V lost 4 bases to trimming and J lost 0 bases, with 7 bases between them. CDR3 length: 13 amino acids. Germline V gene data show CDR1 as SSHAT and CDR2 as FNYEAQ (reference sequence). The DNA of the CDR3 is TGTGCCAGCAGCTACGACCGCTCCTACGAGCAGTACTTC. Its protein is CASSYDRSYEQYF.

V usage is TRBV5-1 and J usage is TRBJ1-4; D possibly corresponds to TRBD1 (5 bases). Trimming took off 4 bases at V and 7 bases at J, with 11 bases between the two ends. The CDR3 is 13 residues long. Per germline, CDR1 SGHRS and CDR2 YFSETQ. The DNA of the CDR3 is TGCGCCAGCAGCCCCGGGGGAAGTGAAAAACTGTTTTTT. It encodes CASSPGGSEKLFF.